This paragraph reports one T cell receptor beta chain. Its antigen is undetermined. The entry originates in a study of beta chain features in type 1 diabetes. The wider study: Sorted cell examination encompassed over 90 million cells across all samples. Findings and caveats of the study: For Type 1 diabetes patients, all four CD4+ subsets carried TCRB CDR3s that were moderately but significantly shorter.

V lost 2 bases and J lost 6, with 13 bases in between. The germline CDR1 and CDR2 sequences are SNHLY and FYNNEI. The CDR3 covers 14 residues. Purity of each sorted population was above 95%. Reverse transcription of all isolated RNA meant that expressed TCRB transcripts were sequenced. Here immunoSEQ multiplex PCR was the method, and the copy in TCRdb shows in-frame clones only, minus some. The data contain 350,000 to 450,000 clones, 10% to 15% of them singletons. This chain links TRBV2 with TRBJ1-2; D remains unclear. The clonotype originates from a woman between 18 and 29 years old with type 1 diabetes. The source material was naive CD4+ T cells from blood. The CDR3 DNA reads TGTGCCAGCAGTGAAATTGGGCGGGCCGATGGCTACACCTTC. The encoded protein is CASSEIGRADGYTF. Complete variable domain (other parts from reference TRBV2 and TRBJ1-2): EPEVTQTPSHQVTQMGQEVILRCVPISNHLYFYWYRQILGQKVEFLVSFYNNEISEKSEIFDDQFSVERPDGSNFTLKIRSTKLEDSAMYFCASSEIGRADGYTFGSGTRLTVV.